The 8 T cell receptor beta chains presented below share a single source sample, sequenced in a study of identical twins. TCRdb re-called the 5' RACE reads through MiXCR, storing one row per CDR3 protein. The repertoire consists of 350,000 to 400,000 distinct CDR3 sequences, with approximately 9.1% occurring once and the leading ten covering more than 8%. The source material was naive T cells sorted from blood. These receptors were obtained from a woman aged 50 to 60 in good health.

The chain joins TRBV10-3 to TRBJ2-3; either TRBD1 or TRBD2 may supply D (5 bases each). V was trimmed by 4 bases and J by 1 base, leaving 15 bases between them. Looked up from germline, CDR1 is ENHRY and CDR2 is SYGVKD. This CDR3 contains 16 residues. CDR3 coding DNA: TGTGCCATCAGTGTGGGTCGGGACGATCGCACAGATACGCAGTATTTT. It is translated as CAISVGRDDRTDTQYF.

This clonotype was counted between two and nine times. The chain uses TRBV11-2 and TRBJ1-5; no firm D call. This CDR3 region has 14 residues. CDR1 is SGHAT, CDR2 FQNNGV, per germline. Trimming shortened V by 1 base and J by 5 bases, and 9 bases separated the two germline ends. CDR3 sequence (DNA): TGTGCCAGCAGCTTAGTAGCCGGGGATCAGCCCCAGCATTTT. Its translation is CASSLVAGDQPQHF.

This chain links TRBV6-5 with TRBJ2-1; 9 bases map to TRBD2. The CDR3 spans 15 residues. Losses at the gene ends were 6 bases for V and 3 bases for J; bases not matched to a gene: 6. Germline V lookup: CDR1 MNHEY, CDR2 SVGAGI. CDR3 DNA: TGTGCCAGCAGGCCGGGACTAGCTCTCTACAATGAGCAGTTCTTC. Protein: CASRPGLALYNEQFF.

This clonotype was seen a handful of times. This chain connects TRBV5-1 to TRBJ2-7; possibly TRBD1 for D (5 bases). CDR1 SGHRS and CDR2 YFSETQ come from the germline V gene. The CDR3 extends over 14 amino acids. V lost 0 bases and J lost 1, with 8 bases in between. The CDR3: CASSLGQISYEQYF. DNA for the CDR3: TGCGCCAGCAGCTTGGGACAGATTTCCTACGAGCAGTACTTC.

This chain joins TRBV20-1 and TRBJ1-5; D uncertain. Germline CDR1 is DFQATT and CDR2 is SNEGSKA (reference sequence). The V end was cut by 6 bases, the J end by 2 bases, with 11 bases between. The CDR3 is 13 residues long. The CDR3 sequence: CSAAGRGNQPQHF. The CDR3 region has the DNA TGCAGTGCAGCCGGACGGGGCAATCAGCCCCAGCATTTT.

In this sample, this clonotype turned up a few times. The CDR3 here is CASSLFLVPNTGELFF. The CDR3 region has the DNA TGTGCCAGCAGCTTATTCCTGGTCCCAAACACCGGGGAGCTGTTTTTT. This chain uses TRBV7-8 with TRBJ2-2; D remains ambiguous. The ends were cut back, 2 bases at V and 2 bases at J, with 12 bases in the middle. The CDR3 is 16 residues long. CDR1 is SGHVS and CDR2 is FQNEAQ in the germline V gene.

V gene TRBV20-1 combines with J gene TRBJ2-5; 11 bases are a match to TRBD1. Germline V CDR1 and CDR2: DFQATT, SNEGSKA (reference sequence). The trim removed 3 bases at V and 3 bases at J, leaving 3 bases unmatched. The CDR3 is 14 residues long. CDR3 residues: CSASRDRGKETQYF. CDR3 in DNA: TGCAGTGCTAGCCGGGACAGGGGGAAAGAGACCCAGTACTTC.

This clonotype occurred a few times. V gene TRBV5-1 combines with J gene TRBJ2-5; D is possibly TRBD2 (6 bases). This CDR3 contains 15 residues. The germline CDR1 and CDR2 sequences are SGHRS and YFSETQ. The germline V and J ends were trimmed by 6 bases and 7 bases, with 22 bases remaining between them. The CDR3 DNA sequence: TGCGCCAGCACCACGCTGACGGAGGGCCCCCGGACCCAGTACTTC. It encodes CASTTLTEGPRTQYF.